The clone carrying this TCR beta chain was seen many times. Its antigen is not identified. Patients counted as stable if ophthalmopathy did not develop within 18 months. Thyroid ultrasound, orbital computed tomography, clinical symptoms, and serum thyroxine and TRAb underpinned diagnoses. PBMCs came from more than 9 ml fresh peripheral blood. These data come from a study of T cells in Graves' hyperthyroidism and ophthalmopathy. TCR beta CDR3 regions were amplified from RNA. Primed by the HTBI set, a first-round RT-PCR was run on the TCR CDR3. MiXCR, run by TCRdb on the multiplex PCR reads, gives a single entry per CDR3 protein. There are under 400,000 distinct CDR3 sequences in the sample; over 10% occur only once, and 9.2% lies in the top ten. General study findings and limits: Most thyroid-expanded clonotypes above 0.001 were also found in blood.

This clonotype was sampled from a woman in her late teens or twenties with Graves' hyperthyroidism. Sample: blood.

CDR3 coding DNA: TGTGCCAGCAGTTACTGGGACTTTCCATACGAGCAGTACTTC. Translated, it gives CASSYWDFPYEQYF. The chain combines TRBV6-2 or TRBV6-3 with TRBJ2-7; the D gene is possibly TRBD2 (6 bases). V shed 1 base and J shed 4 bases, with 11 bases lying between them. The CDR3 has 14 residues. Germline CDR1 MNHEY, CDR2 SVGEGT.